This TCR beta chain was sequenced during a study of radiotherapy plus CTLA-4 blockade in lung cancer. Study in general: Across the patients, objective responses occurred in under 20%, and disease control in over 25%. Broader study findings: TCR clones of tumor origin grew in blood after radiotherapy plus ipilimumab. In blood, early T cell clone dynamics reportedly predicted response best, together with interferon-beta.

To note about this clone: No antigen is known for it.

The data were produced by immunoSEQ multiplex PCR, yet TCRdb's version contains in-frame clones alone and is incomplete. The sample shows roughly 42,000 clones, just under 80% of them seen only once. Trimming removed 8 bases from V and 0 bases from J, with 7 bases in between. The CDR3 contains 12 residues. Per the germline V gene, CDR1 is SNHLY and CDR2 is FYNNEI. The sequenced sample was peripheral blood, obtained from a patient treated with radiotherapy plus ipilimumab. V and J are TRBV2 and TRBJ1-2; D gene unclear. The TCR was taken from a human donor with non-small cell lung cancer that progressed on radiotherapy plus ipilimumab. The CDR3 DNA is TGTGCCAGCGTATCAGCTAACTATGGCTACACCTTC. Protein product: CASVSANYGYTF.